The clone carrying this TCR beta chain was counted only a few times. The sample is drawn from a study of regulatory T cells in long-lasting Graves disease. The ends lost 4 bases at V and 15 bases at J; junction bases unmatched: 6. The CDR3 is 13 residues long. CDR1 and CDR2 (germline): SGHTA, FQGNSA. Time point indicated: newly diagnosed GD, antithyroid drugs for less than 3 months. After RNA was extracted from PBMCs, the TCR library was made from it. With iRepertoire HTBI primers and Arm-PCR of CDR3 regions, TCR beta libraries were built. MiXCR, applied by TCRdb to the multiplex PCR reads, yields one record per CDR3 protein. The sample contains about 350,000 distinct CDR3 sequences, around 15% of which appear only once. This sample also belongs to another study, concerning T cells in Graves' hyperthyroidism and ophthalmopathy. This second study notes: The hyperthyroidism was newly diagnosed and had lasted under 2 months; the patients were aged 18 to 65.

The source is a woman under 30 with Graves disease. The material was peripheral blood mononuclear cells (PBMCs), obtained at new diagnosis, from a patient treated with antithyroid drugs. The V call is TRBV7-2, the J call TRBJ2-1; 13 nucleotides agree with TRBD2. Here the CDR3 reads CASSSGTSGKLFF. The CDR3 DNA reads TGTGCCAGCAGCTCGGGGACTAGCGGGAAGCTGTTCTTC.